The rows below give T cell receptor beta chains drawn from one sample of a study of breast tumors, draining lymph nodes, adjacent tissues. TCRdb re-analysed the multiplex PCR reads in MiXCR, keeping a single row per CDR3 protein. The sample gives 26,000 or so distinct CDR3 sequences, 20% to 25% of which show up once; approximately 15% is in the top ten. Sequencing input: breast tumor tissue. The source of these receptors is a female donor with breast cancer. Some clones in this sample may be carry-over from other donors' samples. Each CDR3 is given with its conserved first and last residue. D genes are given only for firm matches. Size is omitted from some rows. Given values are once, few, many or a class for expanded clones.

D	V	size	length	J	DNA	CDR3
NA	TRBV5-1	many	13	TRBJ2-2	TGCGCCAGCAGAGGGGGGATCGCCGGGGAGCTGTTTTTT	CASRGGIAGELFF
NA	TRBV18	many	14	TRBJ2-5	TGTGCCAGCTCACCTCAAAACCGACAGGAGACCCAGTACTTC	CASSPQNRQETQYF
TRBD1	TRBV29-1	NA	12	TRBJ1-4	TGCAGCGGACAGGGGGCTGGTGAAAGACCGTTTTTT	CSGQGAGERPFF
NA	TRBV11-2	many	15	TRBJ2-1	TGTGCCAGCAGCTTACGGCCGGTCGAATCCGGTGAGCAGTTCTTC	CASSLRPVESGEQFF
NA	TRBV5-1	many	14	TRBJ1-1	TGCGCCAGCATTAGGAACCCCGGGGATACTGAAGCTTTCTTT	CASIRNPGDTEAFF
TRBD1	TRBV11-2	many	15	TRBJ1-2	TGTGCCAGCAGCGTTCCCGGGACAGGGGGCTTTGGCTACACCTTC	CASSVPGTGGFGYTF
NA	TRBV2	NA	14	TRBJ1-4	TGTGCCAGCACTGGCCTCGTCGGGAATGAAAAACTGTTTTTT	CASTGLVGNEKLFF
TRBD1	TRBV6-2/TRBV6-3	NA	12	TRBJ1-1	TGTGCCAGCAGTCAACCACAGGGGACTGCTTTCTTT	CASSQPQGTAFF
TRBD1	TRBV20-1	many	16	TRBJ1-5	TGCAGTGCTCTCAATTGGGACAGGGGTGGAAATCAGCCCCAGCATTTT	CSALNWDRGGNQPQHF
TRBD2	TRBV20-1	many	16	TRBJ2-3	TGCAGTGCTAGGCCCGGGAGCGGGAGGGAGGGAGATACGCAGTATTTT	CSARPGSGREGDTQYF
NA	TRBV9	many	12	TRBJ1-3	TGTGCCAGCCGAGGGACAGGAAACACCATATATTTT	CASRGTGNTIYF
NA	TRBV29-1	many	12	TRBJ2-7	TGCAGCGTTGTAAAAGGGGGTAGCGAGCAGTACTTC	CSVVKGGSEQYF
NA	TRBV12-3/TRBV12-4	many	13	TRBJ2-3	TGTGCCAGCAGTGCCCAGGGGTTAGATACGCAGTATTTT	CASSAQGLDTQYF
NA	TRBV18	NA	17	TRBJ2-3	TGTGCCAGCTCACCGATGACCGCAGACACTAGCACAGATACGCAGTATTTT	CASSPMTADTSTDTQYF
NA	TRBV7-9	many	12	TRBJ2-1	TGTGCCAGCAGCACCTCCCTCCATGAGCAGTTCTTC	CASSTSLHEQFF
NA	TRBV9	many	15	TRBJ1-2	TGTGCCAGCAGCGTAGGGACAGCCTATAACTATGGCTACACCTTC	CASSVGTAYNYGYTF
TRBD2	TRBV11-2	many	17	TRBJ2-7	TGTGCCAGCAGCCTAGGGACTAGCGGGAAGGGTGTTTACGAGCAGTACTTC	CASSLGTSGKGVYEQYF
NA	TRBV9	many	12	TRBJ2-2	TGTGCCAGCAGCATACGTCCCGGGGAGCTGTTTTTT	CASSIRPGELFF
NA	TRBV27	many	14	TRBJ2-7	TGTGCCAGCAGTTTATCCCGGGGCTATTACGAGCAGTACTTC	CASSLSRGYYEQYF
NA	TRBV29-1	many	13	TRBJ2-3	TGCAGCGTTGAGCGGGGAGTCACAGATACGCAGTATTTT	CSVERGVTDTQYF